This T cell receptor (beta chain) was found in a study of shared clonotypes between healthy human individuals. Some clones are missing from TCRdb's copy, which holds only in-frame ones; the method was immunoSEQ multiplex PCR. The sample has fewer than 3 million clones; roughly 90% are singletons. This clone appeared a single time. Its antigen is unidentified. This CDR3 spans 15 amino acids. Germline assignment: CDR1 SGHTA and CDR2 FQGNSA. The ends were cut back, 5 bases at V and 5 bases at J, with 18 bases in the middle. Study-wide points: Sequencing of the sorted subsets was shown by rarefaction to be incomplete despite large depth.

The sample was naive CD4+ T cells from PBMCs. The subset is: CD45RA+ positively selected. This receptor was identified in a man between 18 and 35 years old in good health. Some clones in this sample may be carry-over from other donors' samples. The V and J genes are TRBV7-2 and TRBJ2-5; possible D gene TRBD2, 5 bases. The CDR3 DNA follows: TGTGCCAGCAGCCCCAGCGGCAACCTAGTCGAGACCCAGTACTTC. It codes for CASSPSGNLVETQYF.